A selection of T cell receptor beta chains follows, all from one sample in a study of T-cell memory formation after mild COVID-19. TCRdb itself ran the 5' RACE reads through MiXCR, one entry per CDR3 protein. Seen here are roughly 100,000 distinct CDR3 sequences, approximately 13% observed once, and the top ten hold approximately 30%. The sample consisted of PBMCs or a T cell subset sorted from them (not recorded which). Every receptor here comes from an adult woman who had mild COVID-19 (a few samples of this study predate the infection). Cell type and time point are not known. Each CDR3 is given with its conserved first and last residue. A D gene is named only where the DNA matches it firmly. Only some rows state a clone size, as once, few, many or a class for expanded clones.

d_gene: NA
j_gene: TRBJ2-1
v_gene: TRBV19
abundance: NA
CDR3nt: TGTGCCAGCACCGCAGGGTGGGATGAGCAGTTCTTC
CDR3aa: CASTAGWDEQFF

d_gene: TRBD1
j_gene: TRBJ1-5
v_gene: TRBV7-9
abundance: NA
CDR3nt: TGTGCCAGCAGCTTATCCGGACAGGGGGCACATCAGCCCCAGCATTTT
CDR3aa: CASSLSGQGAHQPQHF

d_gene: NA
j_gene: TRBJ2-1
v_gene: TRBV3-1
abundance: NA
CDR3nt: TGTGCCAGCAGCCAAGTTCGGGGCGCCGAACACAATGAGCAGTTCTTC
CDR3aa: CASSQVRGAEHNEQFF

d_gene: TRBD2
j_gene: TRBJ2-5
v_gene: TRBV10-3
abundance: few
CDR3nt: TGTGCCATCAGTGAGGGGGCTAGCGGGGGAATGGCGGAGACCCAGTACTTC
CDR3aa: CAISEGASGGMAETQYF

d_gene: TRBD1
j_gene: TRBJ1-1
v_gene: TRBV29-1
abundance: few
CDR3nt: TGCAGCATCTCCGGGGGGACAGGCTTTGAAGCTTTCTTT
CDR3aa: CSISGGTGFEAFF

d_gene: TRBD2
j_gene: TRBJ2-1
v_gene: TRBV4-3
abundance: NA
CDR3nt: TGCGCCAGCAGCCAAGATGGGGAAATAGCGGGAATACATGAGCAGTTCTTC
CDR3aa: CASSQDGEIAGIHEQFF

d_gene: TRBD2
j_gene: TRBJ2-7
v_gene: TRBV7-9
abundance: NA
CDR3nt: TGTGACAGCAGCTTGACAGCGGGAGAATCCTACGAGCAGTACTTC
CDR3aa: CDSSLTAGESYEQYF

d_gene: NA
j_gene: TRBJ2-1
v_gene: TRBV11-3
abundance: many
CDR3nt: TGTGCCAGCAGATCCGGACTAACCAATGAGCAGTTCTTC
CDR3aa: CASRSGLTNEQFF

d_gene: TRBD1
j_gene: TRBJ2-3
v_gene: TRBV24-1
abundance: few
CDR3nt: TGTGCCACCAGTGAGTTAACAGGGGGCCTCAGCACAGATACGCAGTATTTT
CDR3aa: CATSELTGGLSTDTQYF

d_gene: NA
j_gene: TRBJ2-1
v_gene: TRBV13
abundance: few
CDR3nt: TGTGCCAGCAGCTTTTCCGTGGGAGGTTCCTACAATGAGCAGTTCTTC
CDR3aa: CASSFSVGGSYNEQFF

d_gene: NA
j_gene: TRBJ2-7
v_gene: TRBV5-1
abundance: NA
CDR3nt: TGCGCCAGCAGCCCCAAGGGCGGCCCCTACGAGCAGTACTTC
CDR3aa: CASSPKGGPYEQYF

d_gene: NA
j_gene: TRBJ1-5
v_gene: TRBV19
abundance: NA
CDR3nt: TGTGCCAGTAGTATTTCGAGCTATAGCAATCAGCCCCAGCATTTT
CDR3aa: CASSISSYSNQPQHF

d_gene: TRBD2
j_gene: TRBJ2-7
v_gene: TRBV6-2/TRBV6-3
abundance: NA
CDR3nt: TGTGCCAGCAGTTACTCCACTAGCGGGATCAAGTCTTCCTACGAGCAGTACTTC
CDR3aa: CASSYSTSGIKSSYEQYF

d_gene: TRBD1
j_gene: TRBJ2-5
v_gene: TRBV7-2
abundance: NA
CDR3nt: TGTGCCAGCAGCTTAGGGTTGACAGGGGCACAAGAGACCCAGTACTTC
CDR3aa: CASSLGLTGAQETQYF

d_gene: TRBD2
j_gene: TRBJ2-7
v_gene: TRBV9
abundance: NA
CDR3nt: TGTGCCAGCAGCATCCTAGCGGGAGGGCCTGAGTACGAGCAGTACTTC
CDR3aa: CASSILAGGPEYEQYF

d_gene: NA
j_gene: TRBJ1-1
v_gene: TRBV20-1
abundance: few
CDR3nt: TGCAGTGCCAGACAGGACCTGACCTTTAACACTGAAGCTTTCTTT
CDR3aa: CSARQDLTFNTEAFF

d_gene: NA
j_gene: TRBJ1-4
v_gene: TRBV4-1
abundance: NA
CDR3nt: TGCGCCAGCAGCCGCCGGGACGGCCCTACAACTAATGAAAAACTGTTTTTT
CDR3aa: CASSRRDGPTTNEKLFF

d_gene: NA
j_gene: TRBJ2-5
v_gene: TRBV4-1
abundance: NA
CDR3nt: TGCGCCAGCAGCCCGGAACCGGCAAAGCCGGGGGAGACCCAGTACTTC
CDR3aa: CASSPEPAKPGETQYF

d_gene: NA
j_gene: TRBJ1-2
v_gene: TRBV7-2
abundance: NA
CDR3nt: TGTGCCAGCGGGCCGTTCTATGGCTACACCTTC
CDR3aa: CASGPFYGYTF

d_gene: NA
j_gene: TRBJ2-5
v_gene: TRBV19
abundance: NA
CDR3nt: TGTGCCAGTAGTATGGGGGAAACCTTGGGCAGGGAGACCCAGTACTTC
CDR3aa: CASSMGETLGRETQYF

d_gene: NA
j_gene: TRBJ2-7
v_gene: TRBV7-9
abundance: many
CDR3nt: TGTGCCAGCAGCCCCTACACAGTGGGCGAGCAGTACTTC
CDR3aa: CASSPYTVGEQYF

d_gene: TRBD2
j_gene: TRBJ2-3
v_gene: TRBV12-3/TRBV12-4
abundance: few
CDR3nt: TGTGCCAGCAGAACTCTAGCGGGGGTCACAGATACGCAGTATTTT
CDR3aa: CASRTLAGVTDTQYF

d_gene: TRBD2
j_gene: TRBJ2-7
v_gene: TRBV29-1
abundance: few
CDR3nt: TGCAGCGTTCTGGTTGGGCTAGCGGGTTCTGGCGGCTCCTACGAGCAGTACTTC
CDR3aa: CSVLVGLAGSGGSYEQYF

d_gene: NA
j_gene: TRBJ2-4
v_gene: TRBV20-1
abundance: few
CDR3nt: TGCAGTGCTAGACCAGAGACAGCCTCGCAAAACATTCAGTACTTC
CDR3aa: CSARPETASQNIQYF

d_gene: NA
j_gene: TRBJ2-1
v_gene: TRBV6-2/TRBV6-3
abundance: few
CDR3nt: TGTGCCAGCAGTTTGGACGGGGCCCTTTACAATGAGCAGTTCTTC
CDR3aa: CASSLDGALYNEQFF

d_gene: TRBD2
j_gene: TRBJ2-1
v_gene: TRBV9
abundance: NA
CDR3nt: TGTGCCAGCAGCGCTAACCTAGCGGGTCTCTACAATGAGCAGTTCTTC
CDR3aa: CASSANLAGLYNEQFF

d_gene: TRBD1
j_gene: TRBJ2-1
v_gene: TRBV20-1
abundance: many
CDR3nt: TGCAGTGCTAGGGGCGGGACAGGGGACAACAATGAGCAGTTCTTC
CDR3aa: CSARGGTGDNNEQFF

d_gene: NA
j_gene: TRBJ2-2
v_gene: TRBV7-8
abundance: NA
CDR3nt: TGTGCCAGCCCCTTTGACGGGACGGAGAACACCGGGGAGCTGTTTTTT
CDR3aa: CASPFDGTENTGELFF

d_gene: NA
j_gene: TRBJ2-7
v_gene: TRBV2
abundance: NA
CDR3nt: TGTGCCAGCTCGGAAACAGGGACTGGAACCTACGAGCAGTACTTC
CDR3aa: CASSETGTGTYEQYF

d_gene: TRBD1
j_gene: TRBJ1-2
v_gene: TRBV7-9
abundance: NA
CDR3nt: TGTGCCAGCAGCCCCCGTGACAGGGGATATGGCTACACCTTC
CDR3aa: CASSPRDRGYGYTF

d_gene: NA
j_gene: TRBJ2-1
v_gene: TRBV6-1
abundance: few
CDR3nt: TGTGCCAGCAGTGAACAGGCATCCCCCACGGAGCAGTTCTTC
CDR3aa: CASSEQASPTEQFF

d_gene: NA
j_gene: TRBJ1-1
v_gene: TRBV19
abundance: few
CDR3nt: TGTGCCAGTAGTCCAGTCTATGGGTCGACTGAAGCTTTCTTT
CDR3aa: CASSPVYGSTEAFF

d_gene: TRBD2
j_gene: TRBJ2-3
v_gene: TRBV6-5
abundance: many
CDR3nt: TGTGCCAGCAGTCCTACTAGCGGGAGGGAATACACAGATACGCAGTATTTT
CDR3aa: CASSPTSGREYTDTQYF

d_gene: NA
j_gene: TRBJ2-5
v_gene: TRBV4-3
abundance: few
CDR3nt: TGCGCCAGCAGCCACACCGGGACAAGGCAAGAGACCCAGTACTTC
CDR3aa: CASSHTGTRQETQYF

d_gene: TRBD1
j_gene: TRBJ2-1
v_gene: TRBV7-9
abundance: few
CDR3nt: TGTGCCAGCAGCTTAGTGACAGGGCAGGTCTACAATGAGCAGTTCTTC
CDR3aa: CASSLVTGQVYNEQFF

d_gene: TRBD1
j_gene: TRBJ2-7
v_gene: TRBV30
abundance: NA
CDR3nt: TGTGCCTGCATCGGGACAGGGATCTACGAGCAGTACTTC
CDR3aa: CACIGTGIYEQYF

d_gene: NA
j_gene: TRBJ1-2
v_gene: TRBV29-1
abundance: few
CDR3nt: TGCAGCGTTGATTCTGAGGGGCTCCTTGGCTATGGCTACACCTTC
CDR3aa: CSVDSEGLLGYGYTF

d_gene: NA
j_gene: TRBJ2-1
v_gene: TRBV4-3
abundance: few
CDR3nt: TGCGCCAGCAGCCAGGACGCAAATGAGCAGTTCTTC
CDR3aa: CASSQDANEQFF

d_gene: TRBD1
j_gene: TRBJ2-3
v_gene: TRBV20-1
abundance: NA
CDR3nt: TGCAGTGCTAGAGATAGTGGGACAGGGGGTTCCACAGATACGCAGTATTTT
CDR3aa: CSARDSGTGGSTDTQYF

d_gene: TRBD1
j_gene: TRBJ2-3
v_gene: TRBV6-4
abundance: NA
CDR3nt: TGTGCCAGCAGCCTAACAGGGGGCACAGATACGCAGTATTTT
CDR3aa: CASSLTGGTDTQYF

d_gene: NA
j_gene: TRBJ1-1
v_gene: TRBV7-9
abundance: medium-sized
CDR3nt: TGTGCCAGCAGCTTTCCTGGCACTGAAGCTTTCTTT
CDR3aa: CASSFPGTEAFF

d_gene: TRBD2
j_gene: TRBJ2-1
v_gene: TRBV29-1
abundance: few
CDR3nt: TGCAGCGTTCTACTAGCGGAGTACTCCTACAATGAGCAGTTCTTC
CDR3aa: CSVLLAEYSYNEQFF

d_gene: NA
j_gene: TRBJ2-2
v_gene: TRBV24-1
abundance: NA
CDR3nt: TGTGCCACCAGTGAATTAAGGGCCACCGGGGAGCTGTTTTTT
CDR3aa: CATSELRATGELFF

d_gene: NA
j_gene: TRBJ2-2
v_gene: TRBV13
abundance: NA
CDR3nt: TGTGCCAGCAGCTTAGGCCAAGGATCCGGGGAGCTGTTTTTT
CDR3aa: CASSLGQGSGELFF

d_gene: NA
j_gene: TRBJ2-1
v_gene: TRBV12-5
abundance: few
CDR3nt: TGTGCTAGTGGTGATGCGACCTACAATGAGCAGTTCTTC
CDR3aa: CASGDATYNEQFF

d_gene: NA
j_gene: TRBJ1-1
v_gene: TRBV9
abundance: NA
CDR3nt: TGTGCCAGCAGCGTAGGCATCGGGGGGCCGATGAACACTGAAGCTTTCTTT
CDR3aa: CASSVGIGGPMNTEAFF

d_gene: NA
j_gene: TRBJ2-7
v_gene: TRBV5-6
abundance: NA
CDR3nt: TGTGCCAGCAGCTTGGGGGTCAGGGGTACCTACGAGCAGTACTTC
CDR3aa: CASSLGVRGTYEQYF

d_gene: TRBD2
j_gene: TRBJ2-1
v_gene: TRBV12-3/TRBV12-4
abundance: NA
CDR3nt: TGTGCCAGCAGTTTGTCGGGAGGGGTGGCCTACAATGAGCAGTTCTTC
CDR3aa: CASSLSGGVAYNEQFF

d_gene: NA
j_gene: TRBJ2-7
v_gene: TRBV27
abundance: NA
CDR3nt: TGTGCCAGCAGTTCGGGAATGGGGAGAGCCTACGAGCAGTACTTC
CDR3aa: CASSSGMGRAYEQYF

d_gene: TRBD1
j_gene: TRBJ2-1
v_gene: TRBV7-9
abundance: few
CDR3nt: TGTGCCAGCAGCTCACCTGACAGGGGGATCAATGAGCAGTTCTTC
CDR3aa: CASSSPDRGINEQFF

d_gene: TRBD2
j_gene: TRBJ2-2
v_gene: TRBV27
abundance: medium-sized
CDR3nt: TGTGCCAGCAAAATGACTAGCGGGTTAACCGGGGAGCTGTTTTTT
CDR3aa: CASKMTSGLTGELFF

d_gene: TRBD2
j_gene: TRBJ2-2
v_gene: TRBV4-3
abundance: NA
CDR3nt: TGCGCCAGCAGCCAAGATATTTACAGCGGGAGCACCGGGGAGCTGTTTTTT
CDR3aa: CASSQDIYSGSTGELFF

d_gene: NA
j_gene: TRBJ2-1
v_gene: TRBV12-3/TRBV12-4
abundance: few
CDR3nt: TGTGCCAGCAGTTTATGGGCAGACTACAATGAGCAGTTCTTC
CDR3aa: CASSLWADYNEQFF

d_gene: NA
j_gene: TRBJ2-7
v_gene: TRBV5-1
abundance: NA
CDR3nt: TGCGCCAGCAGCGAGACTCCGCAGGGTTTCTCCTACGAGCAGTACTTC
CDR3aa: CASSETPQGFSYEQYF

d_gene: NA
j_gene: TRBJ2-1
v_gene: TRBV27
abundance: few
CDR3nt: TGTGCCACCACGCGAGCGGGCTCCTACAATGAGCAGTTCTTC
CDR3aa: CATTRAGSYNEQFF